These 17 T cell receptor beta chains originate from one sample sequenced in a study of T cell responses to AZD1222 COVID-19 vaccine. Profiling relied on immunoSEQ multiplex PCR, and the TCRdb table lists in-frame clones only, not all of them. Altogether around 170,000 clones are present, 90% being singletons, with the ten largest covering about 1.6%. Material: peripheral blood, obtained on day 0 of AZD1222 vaccination. These receptors all stem from an adult in good health.

The V gene is TRBV9, the J gene TRBJ1-2, with TRBD1 matching over 9 bases. The trim removed 1 base at V and 8 bases at J, leaving 12 bases unmatched. This CDR3 spans 16 amino acids. Germline CDR1 and CDR2: SGDLS and YYNGEE. The CDR3 reads CASSVQGYGTGFGYTF. The CDR3 DNA reads TGTGCCAGCAGCGTACAAGGTTATGGGACAGGGTTCGGCTACACCTTC.

V is TRBV19 and J is TRBJ2-7; 15 bases agree with TRBD2. The CDR3 contains 18 residues. V lost 3 bases to trimming and J lost 5 bases; unmatched junction nucleotides: 11. CDR1 and CDR2 (germline): LNHDA, SQIVND (reference sequence). The CDR3 here is CASSMGLAGGSRSDEQYF. CDR3 nucleotide sequence: TGTGCCAGTAGTATGGGACTAGCGGGGGGCTCTCGGTCCGACGAGCAGTACTTC.

The rearrangement joins TRBV19 to TRBJ2-6; D is ambiguous. V was shortened by 5 bases and J by 0 bases, with 11 bases between the two germline ends. CDR3 size: 16 residues. Per the germline V gene, CDR1 is LNHDA and CDR2 is SQIVND (reference sequence). Written as DNA, the CDR3 is TGTGCCAGTAGTTTAAACGCGAACTCTGGGGCCAACGTCCTGACTTTC. Protein sequence: CASSLNANSGANVLTF.

V and J are TRBV5-1 and TRBJ2-2; 10 bases agree with TRBD1. CDR1 and CDR2 (germline): SGHRS, YFSETQ. The CDR3 has 14 residues. V dropped 6 bases and J dropped 4; count of bases not matched to a gene: 3. Here the CDR3 reads CASTWTGGTGELFF. The DNA of the CDR3 is TGCGCCAGCACCTGGACAGGGGGCACCGGGGAGCTGTTTTTT.

V usage is TRBV6-6 and J usage is TRBJ1-3; D gene ambiguous. Germline loops: CDR1 MNHNY, CDR2 SVGAGI (reference sequence). This CDR3 has 13 amino acids. V was shortened by 3 bases and J by 4 bases, with 7 bases between the two germline ends. The CDR3 loop reads CASSYDGGNTIYF. The CDR3 DNA reads as TGTGCCAGCAGTTATGATGGGGGAAACACCATATATTTT.

The chain is built from TRBV27 and TRBJ2-7, with 8 nucleotides matching TRBD2. V lost 6 bases and J lost 4; bases outside the gene matches: 11. Germline CDR1 MNHEY, CDR2 SMNVEV (reference sequence). The CDR3 covers 15 residues. The CDR3 coding sequence is TGTGCCAGCAGCCGCACACGGGGGGGCCCTTACGAGCAGTACTTC. Translated, it gives CASSRTRGGPYEQYF.

This chain uses TRBV30 with TRBJ1-1, with 11 bases fitting TRBD1. CDR3 length: 18 amino acids. Germline CDR1 reads GTSNPN; CDR2 reads SVGIG (reference sequence). After removal of 0 bases from V and 0 bases from J, the junction contained 9 bases not matched to a gene. Written as DNA, the CDR3 is TGTGCCTGGAGTGTAAGGACAGGGGGCTTCCGGGTGAACACTGAAGCTTTCTTT. Residues: CAWSVRTGGFRVNTEAFF.

This clone was detected once. This chain connects TRBV5-8 to TRBJ1-2; 8 bases fit TRBD1. The CDR3 is 15 amino acids. The V segment lost 4 bases and the J segment 2 bases; nucleotides outside the gene matches: 7. The germline V gene has CDR1 SGHTS and CDR2 YDEGEE. CDR3 sequence: CASSPWTGTNYGYTF. The CDR3, as DNA: TGTGCCAGCAGCCCCTGGACAGGGACCAACTATGGCTACACCTTC.

The chain couples TRBV28 to TRBJ1-1; no clear D. The germline CDR1 and CDR2 sequences are MDHEN and SYDVKM. The CDR3 contains 11 residues. The germline V and J ends were trimmed by 6 bases and 10 bases, with 12 bases remaining between them. The CDR3 spells CASSQSPVAFF. CDR3 nucleotide sequence: TGTGCCAGCAGCCAAAGTCCGGTAGCTTTCTTT.

This clone was seen only once. The chain employs TRBV7-2 and TRBJ2-7; D is unresolved. Trimming took off 1 base at V and 3 bases at J, with 10 bases between the two ends. Germline values: CDR1 SGHTA, CDR2 FQGNSA. The CDR3 loop spans 14 amino acids. The CDR3 sequence: CASSLVVTNYEQYF. CDR3 DNA sequence: TGTGCCAGCAGCTTAGTCGTCACTAACTACGAGCAGTACTTC.

The chain joins TRBV7-3 to TRBJ1-3, with D maybe TRBD1 (5 bases). Germline assignment: CDR1 SGHTA and CDR2 FQGTGA. V shed 8 bases and J shed 2 bases, with 10 bases lying between them. The length of the CDR3 is 13 residues. The DNA of the CDR3 is TGTGCCAGCTCCGACAGTGCTGGAAACACCATATATTTT. Protein: CASSDSAGNTIYF.

This clone is a singleton in its sample. The chain's CDR3 is CASRFSPGGGYTF. In nucleotides, the CDR3 is TGTGCCAGCAGGTTCTCACCAGGGGGTGGCTACACCTTC. The chain links TRBV28 to TRBJ1-2; 7 bases agree with TRBD1. This CDR3 is built from 13 residues. Per germline, CDR1 MDHEN and CDR2 SYDVKM. With V trimmed by 6 bases and J by 7 bases, 8 bases remained unmatched.

The V and J genes are TRBV19 and TRBJ1-6; D is possibly TRBD1 (6 bases). The CDR3 runs to 16 residues. Germline V lookup: CDR1 LNHDA, CDR2 SQIVND (reference sequence). The ends were cut back, 6 bases at V and 6 bases at J, with 18 bases in the middle. The chain's CDR3 is CASSSMSGDGNSPLHF. The CDR3 DNA follows: TGTGCCAGTAGCTCAATGTCAGGGGATGGTAATTCACCCCTCCACTTT.

This chain links TRBV28 with TRBJ1-6; 7 nucleotides align to TRBD1. This CDR3 spans 15 amino acids. Looked up from germline, CDR1 is MDHEN and CDR2 is SYDVKM. V lost 5 bases, J lost 7 bases, and 8 bases stayed unmatched. This CDR3 reads CASSIQGVWNSPLHF. In nucleotides, the CDR3 is TGTGCCAGCAGTATTCAGGGGGTGTGGAATTCACCCCTCCACTTT.

This clone was seen only once. The rearrangement uses TRBV4-2 and TRBJ2-6, with D hard to call. The CDR3 runs to 16 residues. Trimming stripped 4 bases from V and 2 bases from J, with 12 bases between. Germline CDR1 is LGHNA and CDR2 is YNFKEQ. CDR3 sequence (DNA): TGTGCCAGCAGCCTACTGCCAGCGACTGGGGCCAACGTCCTGACTTTC. This codes for CASSLLPATGANVLTF.

This chain joins TRBV28 and TRBJ2-7; D is ambiguous. The CDR3 extends over 14 amino acids. V lost 6 bases and J lost 1, with 13 bases in between. Per the germline V gene, CDR1 is MDHEN and CDR2 is SYDVKM. The CDR3 DNA is TGTGCCAGCAGCGGACCCGACGGGTCCTACGAGCAGTACTTC. Translating it yields CASSGPDGSYEQYF.

This clone was seen only a few times. The chain carries TRBV4-1 and TRBJ1-2, with 10 bases identical to TRBD1. Germline CDR1 reads MGHRA; CDR2 reads YSYEKL. This CDR3 is 16 amino acids long. With V trimmed by 2 bases and J by 4 bases, 7 bases remained unmatched. CDR3 bases: TGCGCCAGCAGCCAAAGACAGGGGGCGCTGGGCTATGGCTACACCTTC. Amino acids: CASSQRQGALGYGYTF.